The clone carrying this TCR beta chain was detected a few times. The data derive from a study of blood T cell repertoires in COVID-19. Per the study methods: It was from reference gene primer amplification that nucleated cell counts were estimated. Assay used: immunoSEQ multiplex PCR; TCRdb lists only in-frame clones, some missing. D and trimming come from the DNA, and the V and J calls and clone size come from that table. The sample includes 100,000 or so clones, approximately 85% of them seen just once. V was clipped by 0 bases and J by 1 base, with 7 bases between them. CDR1 and CDR2 (germline): SGHNT, YYREEE (reference sequence). The CDR3 extends over 15 amino acids.

The chain employs TRBV5-4 and TRBJ2-2; D call uncertain. Sequencing input: peripheral blood. This TCR was sampled from a man in his forties or fifties with acute or convalescent COVID-19. The CDR3 here is CASSLAAGNTGELFF. DNA for the CDR3: TGTGCCAGCAGCTTGGCGGCAGGGAACACCGGGGAGCTGTTTTTT.